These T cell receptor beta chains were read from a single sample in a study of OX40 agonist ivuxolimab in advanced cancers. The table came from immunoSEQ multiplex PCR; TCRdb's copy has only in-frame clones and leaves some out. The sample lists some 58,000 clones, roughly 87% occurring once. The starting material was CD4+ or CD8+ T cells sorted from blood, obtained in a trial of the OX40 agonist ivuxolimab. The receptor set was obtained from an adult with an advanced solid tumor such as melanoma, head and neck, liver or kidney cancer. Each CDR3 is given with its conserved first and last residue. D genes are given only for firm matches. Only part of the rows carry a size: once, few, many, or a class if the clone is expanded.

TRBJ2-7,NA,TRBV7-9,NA,TGTGCCAGCAGCATATCGGGAACCTACGAGCAGTACTTC,CASSISGTYEQYF
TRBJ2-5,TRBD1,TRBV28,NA,TGTGCCAGCAGTTCACAGGGGGCTGGGGAGACCCAGTACTTC,CASSSQGAGETQYF
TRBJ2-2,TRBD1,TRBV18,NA,TGTGCCAGCTCACCCAGGGACAGGCGGCACACCGGGGAGCTGTTTTTT,CASSPRDRRHTGELFF
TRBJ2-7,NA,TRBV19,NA,TGTGCCAGTAGACGTACCACAGGCGCAAGCTCCTACGAGCAGTACTTC,CASRRTTGASSYEQYF
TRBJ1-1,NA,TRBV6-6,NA,TGTGCCAGCAGTTACTCGAGCCAGGGACCGGCTTTCTTT,CASSYSSQGPAFF
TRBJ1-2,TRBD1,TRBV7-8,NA,TGTGCCAGCAGCTTAGGGGACAGGGGATCTGGCTACACCTTC,CASSLGDRGSGYTF
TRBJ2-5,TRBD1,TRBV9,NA,TGTGCCAGCAGCGTAGCTGGTCAGGGGGCTTTTGAGACCCAGTACTTC,CASSVAGQGAFETQYF
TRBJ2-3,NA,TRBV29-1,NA,TGCAGCGTTGATGTCGGGCAGCGCACAGATACGCAGTATTTT,CSVDVGQRTDTQYF
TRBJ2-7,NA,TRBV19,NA,TGTGCCAGTAGTATCGACAGCTCCTACGAGCAGTACTTC,CASSIDSSYEQYF
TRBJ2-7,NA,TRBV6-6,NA,TGTGCCAGCAGCACAGGGCAGCCTTACGAGCAGTACTTC,CASSTGQPYEQYF
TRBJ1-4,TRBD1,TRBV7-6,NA,TGTGCCAGCAGCTTAGTCGTGGGACAGGCTAATGAAAAACTGTTTTTT,CASSLVVGQANEKLFF
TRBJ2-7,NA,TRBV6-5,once,TGTGCCAGCAGCCAAACTCCCTACGAGCAGTACTTC,CASSQTPYEQYF
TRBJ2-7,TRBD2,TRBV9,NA,TGTGCCAGCAGCGTGGGTAGTAGCGGGGCCTGGGAGCAGTACTTC,CASSVGSSGAWEQYF
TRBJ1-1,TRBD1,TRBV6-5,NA,TGTGCCAGCAGTACCCGGACAGGGTGGGGCACTGAAGCTTTCTTT,CASSTRTGWGTEAFF
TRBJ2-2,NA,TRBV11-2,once,TGTGCCAGCAGCACTGATGGGACCGGGGAGCTGTTTTTT,CASSTDGTGELFF
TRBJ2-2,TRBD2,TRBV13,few,TGTGCCAGCAGCCGAGGACTAGCGGGAAACACCGGGGAGCTGTTTTTT,CASSRGLAGNTGELFF
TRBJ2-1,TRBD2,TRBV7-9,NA,TGTGCCAGCAGCGGGCGTAGCGGGAGGGCCTCTGAGCAGTTCTTC,CASSGRSGRASEQFF
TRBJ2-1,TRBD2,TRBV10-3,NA,TGTGCCACCCGTCCGGGGGGGAGGCCTTTCAATGAGCAGTTCTTC,CATRPGGRPFNEQFF
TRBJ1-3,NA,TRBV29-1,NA,TGCAGCGCCGAGGGGAGTGGAAACACCATATATTTT,CSAEGSGNTIYF
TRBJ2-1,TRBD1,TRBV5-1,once,TGCGCCAGCAGCTTGGAGCCAGGGGGCCATGAGCAGTTCTTC,CASSLEPGGHEQFF
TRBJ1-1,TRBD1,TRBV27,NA,TGTGCCAGCAGTTCCCTACCCGGGACAGGGACTGAAGCTTTCTTT,CASSSLPGTGTEAFF
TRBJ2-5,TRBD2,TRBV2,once,TGTGCCAGCGGGCTAGCGGGAGAAATAGCAGAGACCCAGTACTTC,CASGLAGEIAETQYF
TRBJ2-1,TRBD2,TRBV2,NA,TGTGCCAGCAGACGTACTAGCGGGAATTACAATGAGCAGTTCTTC,CASRRTSGNYNEQFF
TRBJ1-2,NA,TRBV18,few,TGTGCCAGCTCACCTGGGACTTCTAACTATGGCTACACCTTC,CASSPGTSNYGYTF
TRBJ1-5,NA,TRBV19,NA,TGTGCCAGTACGGCGGGCGGGTATAGCAATCAGCCCCAGCATTTT,CASTAGGYSNQPQHF
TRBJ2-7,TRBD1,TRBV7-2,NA,TGTGCCAGCAGCTTGGCAGGGGGTTCCTACGAGCAGTACTTC,CASSLAGGSYEQYF
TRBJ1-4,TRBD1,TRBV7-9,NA,TGTGCCAGCAGCTTAGTCTCCGGGGTCCTACAGGGGGAAAAACTGTTTTTT,CASSLVSGVLQGEKLFF
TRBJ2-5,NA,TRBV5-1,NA,TGCGCCAGCAGCTTAAACTTACAGTACCAAGAGACCCAGTACTTC,CASSLNLQYQETQYF
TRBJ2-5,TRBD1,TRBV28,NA,TGTGCCAGCAGTTCTTTCTCCGGGACAGAAGAGACCCAGTACTTC,CASSSFSGTEETQYF
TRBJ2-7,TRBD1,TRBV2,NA,TGTGCCAGCAGTGAGCAGGGGGCCTACGAGCAGTACTTC,CASSEQGAYEQYF
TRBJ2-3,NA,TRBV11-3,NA,TGTGCCAGCAGCTTAGGAGGTCAGGGAAGCACAGATACGCAGTATTTT,CASSLGGQGSTDTQYF
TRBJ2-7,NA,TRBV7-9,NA,TGTGCCAGCAGCCCGGACATTACCTACGAGCAGTACTTC,CASSPDITYEQYF
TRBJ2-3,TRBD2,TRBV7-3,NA,TGTGCCAGCAGCTTACTAGCGGGAGGGACAGATACGCAGTATTTT,CASSLLAGGTDTQYF
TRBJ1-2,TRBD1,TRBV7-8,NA,TGTGCCAGCAGTACACCTACAGGGGGCGTAATGGATGGCTACACCTTC,CASSTPTGGVMDGYTF
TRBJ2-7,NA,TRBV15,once,TGTGCCACCAGCAGAGTAAAAGGGTTTGGGAACGAGCAGTACTTC,CATSRVKGFGNEQYF
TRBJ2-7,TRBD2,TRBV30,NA,TGTGCCTGGCGGGGTGGGAACTTCGGCGGGAGGGCCGGCTACGAGCAGTACTTC,CAWRGGNFGGRAGYEQYF
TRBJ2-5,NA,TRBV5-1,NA,TGCGCCAGCAGCTTGTGGGGCGGGCAGATCCAAGAGACCCAGTACTTC,CASSLWGGQIQETQYF
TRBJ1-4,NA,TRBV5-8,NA,TGTGCCAGCAGCTTAACTCGACAGGATCCTCATGAAAAACTGTTTTTT,CASSLTRQDPHEKLFF
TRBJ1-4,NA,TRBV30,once,TGTGCCTGGAGTGTGAACACGGTTGAAAAACTGTTTTTT,CAWSVNTVEKLFF
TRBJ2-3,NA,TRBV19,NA,TGTGCCAGTAGTATAGGGGGAGCCCTAACAGATACGCAGTATTTT,CASSIGGALTDTQYF
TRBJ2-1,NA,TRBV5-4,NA,TGTGCCAGCAGTTTTGTCAGCTACAATGAGCAGTTCTTC,CASSFVSYNEQFF
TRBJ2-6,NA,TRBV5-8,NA,TGTGCCAGCAGCTTGGGACAGCTCTCTGGGGCCAACGTCCTGACTTTC,CASSLGQLSGANVLTF
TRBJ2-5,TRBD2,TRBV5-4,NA,TGTGCCAGCAGCTTGATGGCGGGAGGGGGAGAGACCCAGTACTTC,CASSLMAGGGETQYF
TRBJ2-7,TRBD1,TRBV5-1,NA,TGCGCCAGCAGCTGGGGACAGGGTATGGAGCAGTACTTC,CASSWGQGMEQYF
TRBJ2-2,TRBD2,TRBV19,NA,TGTGCCAGTAGTAAACCTAGCGGGGGAGGAACCGGGGAGCTGTTTTTT,CASSKPSGGGTGELFF
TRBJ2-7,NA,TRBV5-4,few,TGTGCCAGCAGCTGGGGTCCCTACGAGCAGTACTTC,CASSWGPYEQYF
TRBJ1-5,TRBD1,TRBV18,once,TGTGCCAGCTCACCAGGGGCCGGGACAGTGTCGTTTGCTCAGCCCCAGCATTTT,CASSPGAGTVSFAQPQHF
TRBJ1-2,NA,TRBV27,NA,TGTGCCAGCAGCGCCCCACAGGGATACGGTGGCTACACCTTC,CASSAPQGYGGYTF
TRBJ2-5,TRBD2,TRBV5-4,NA,TGTGCCAGCAGCGAAGCGGGAGTGGAGACCCAGTACTTC,CASSEAGVETQYF
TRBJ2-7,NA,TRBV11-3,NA,TGTGCCAGCAGCCTCGGACGTCTTGCGGGGGAGCAGTACTTC,CASSLGRLAGEQYF